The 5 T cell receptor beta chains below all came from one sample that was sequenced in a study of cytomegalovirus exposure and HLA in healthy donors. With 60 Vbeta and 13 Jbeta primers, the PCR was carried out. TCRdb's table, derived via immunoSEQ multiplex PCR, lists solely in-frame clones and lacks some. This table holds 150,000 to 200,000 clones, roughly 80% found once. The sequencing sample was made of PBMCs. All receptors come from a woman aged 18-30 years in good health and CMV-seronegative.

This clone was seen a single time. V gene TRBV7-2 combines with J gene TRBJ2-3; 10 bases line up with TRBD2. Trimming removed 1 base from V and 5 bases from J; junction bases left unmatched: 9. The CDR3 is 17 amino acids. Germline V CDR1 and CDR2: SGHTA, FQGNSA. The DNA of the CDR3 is TGTGCCAGCAGCTTAGTGAGCGTAGCGGGAGGAAAAGATACGCAGTATTTT. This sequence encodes CASSLVSVAGGKDTQYF.

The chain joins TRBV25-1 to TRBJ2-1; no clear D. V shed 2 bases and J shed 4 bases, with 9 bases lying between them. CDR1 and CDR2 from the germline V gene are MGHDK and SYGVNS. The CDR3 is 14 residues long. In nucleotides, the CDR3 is TGTGCCAGCAGTGAACCTGGCAGTTACAATGAGCAGTTCTTC. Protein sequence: CASSEPGSYNEQFF.

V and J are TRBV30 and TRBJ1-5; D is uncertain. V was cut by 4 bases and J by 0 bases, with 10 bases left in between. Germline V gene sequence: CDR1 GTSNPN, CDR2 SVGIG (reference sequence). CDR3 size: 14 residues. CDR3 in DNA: TGTGCCTGGAAAGAGCGAAATAGCAATCAGCCCCAGCATTTT. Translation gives CAWKERNSNQPQHF.

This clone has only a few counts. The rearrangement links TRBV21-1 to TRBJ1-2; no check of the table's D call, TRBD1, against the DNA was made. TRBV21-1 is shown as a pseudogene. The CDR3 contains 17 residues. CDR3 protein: CASSKSRDRGPDYGYTF. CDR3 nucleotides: TGTGCCAGCAGCAAAAGTAGGGACAGGGGGCCAGACTATGGCTACACCTTC.

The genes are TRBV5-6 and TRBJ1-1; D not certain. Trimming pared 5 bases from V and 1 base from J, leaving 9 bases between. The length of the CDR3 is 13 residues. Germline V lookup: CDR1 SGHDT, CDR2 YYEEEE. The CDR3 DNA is TGTGCCAGCAGTCCTACAGCGAACACTGAAGCTTTCTTT. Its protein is CASSPTANTEAFF.